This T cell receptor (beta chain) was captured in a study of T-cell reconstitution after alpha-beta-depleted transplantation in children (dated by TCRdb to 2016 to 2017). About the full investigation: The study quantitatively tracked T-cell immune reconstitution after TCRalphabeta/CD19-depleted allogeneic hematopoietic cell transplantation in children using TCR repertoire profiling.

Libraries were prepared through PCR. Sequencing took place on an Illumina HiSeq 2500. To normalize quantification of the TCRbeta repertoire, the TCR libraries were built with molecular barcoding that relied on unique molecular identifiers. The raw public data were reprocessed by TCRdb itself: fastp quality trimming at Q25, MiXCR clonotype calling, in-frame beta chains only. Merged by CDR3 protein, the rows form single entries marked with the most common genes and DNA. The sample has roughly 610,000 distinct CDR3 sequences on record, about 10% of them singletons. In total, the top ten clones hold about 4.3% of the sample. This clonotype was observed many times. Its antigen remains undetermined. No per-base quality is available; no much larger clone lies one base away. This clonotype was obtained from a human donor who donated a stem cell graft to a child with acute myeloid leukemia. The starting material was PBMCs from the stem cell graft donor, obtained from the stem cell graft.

Read as DNA, the sequence is TGTGCCAGCACCACTCGACAGGGGAACACTGAAGCTTTCTTT. Its product reads: CASTTRQGNTEAFF. The receptor chain draws on TRBV6-1 and TRBJ1-1, with 7 central nucleotides matching TRBD1. Trimming accounts for 7 bases at V and 1 base at J, while the number of junction bases matched to no gene is 6. Spanning cysteine to phenylalanine, the CDR3 consists of 14 amino acids. This entry keeps only the CDR3 DNA: 42 bases, framed from base 1. CDR1 MNHNS and CDR2 SASEGT are derived from the germline V gene.